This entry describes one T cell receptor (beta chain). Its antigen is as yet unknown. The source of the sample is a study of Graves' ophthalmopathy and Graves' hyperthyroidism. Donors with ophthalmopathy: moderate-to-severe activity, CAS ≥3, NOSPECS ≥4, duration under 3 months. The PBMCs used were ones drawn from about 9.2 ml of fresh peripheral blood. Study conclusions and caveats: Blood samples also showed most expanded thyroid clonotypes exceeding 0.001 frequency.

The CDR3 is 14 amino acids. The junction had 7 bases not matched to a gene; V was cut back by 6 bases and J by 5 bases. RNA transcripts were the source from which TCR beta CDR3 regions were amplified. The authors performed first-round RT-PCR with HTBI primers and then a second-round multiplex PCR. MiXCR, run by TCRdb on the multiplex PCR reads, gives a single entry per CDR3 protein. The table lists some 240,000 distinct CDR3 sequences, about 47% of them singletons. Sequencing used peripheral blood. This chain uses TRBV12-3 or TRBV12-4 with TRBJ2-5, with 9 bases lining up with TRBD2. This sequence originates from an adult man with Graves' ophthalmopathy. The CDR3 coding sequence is TGTGCCAGCAGCCCGGGACTAGCCGCGGAGACCCAGTACTTC. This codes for CASSPGLAAETQYF.